This TCR beta chain comes out of a study of tumor and adjacent non-tumor tissue in lung cancer. Across the whole study: Patients comprised 12 adenocarcinoma, a couple of squamous cell carcinoma and 1 small cell lung cancer. Findings and caveats of the study: Compared with tumor, normal lung showed significantly lower TCR diversity.

No cell sorting was done before RNA was extracted from the tissue. This non-tumor lung sample came from over 3 cm beyond the tumor edge. Between August and November 2014, newly diagnosed, chemotherapy-naive lung cancer patients underwent thoracic surgery in China. This clonotype was detected ten times or more. Its matching antigen is unknown. CDR3 length: 15 amino acids. V lost 2 bases, J lost 3 bases, and 17 bases lay in between. The germline V gene encodes CDR1 GTSNPN and CDR2 SVGIG (reference sequence). TCRbeta libraries were built with three rounds of nested PCR, modified from ARM-PCR. MiXCR, applied by TCRdb to the multiplex PCR reads, yields one record per CDR3 protein. The sample holds about 48,000 distinct CDR3 sequences, 64% seen once.

Sequences were obtained from distant non-tumor lung tissue. The receptor was derived from a woman in her 70s with non-small cell lung cancer. The chain recombines TRBV30 with TRBJ2-7; possibly TRBD1 or TRBD2 for D (6 bases each). The CDR3 region is CAWSLDPRGGYEQYF. The CDR3 DNA follows: TGTGCCTGGAGTTTGGACCCCAGGGGAGGCTACGAGCAGTACTTC.